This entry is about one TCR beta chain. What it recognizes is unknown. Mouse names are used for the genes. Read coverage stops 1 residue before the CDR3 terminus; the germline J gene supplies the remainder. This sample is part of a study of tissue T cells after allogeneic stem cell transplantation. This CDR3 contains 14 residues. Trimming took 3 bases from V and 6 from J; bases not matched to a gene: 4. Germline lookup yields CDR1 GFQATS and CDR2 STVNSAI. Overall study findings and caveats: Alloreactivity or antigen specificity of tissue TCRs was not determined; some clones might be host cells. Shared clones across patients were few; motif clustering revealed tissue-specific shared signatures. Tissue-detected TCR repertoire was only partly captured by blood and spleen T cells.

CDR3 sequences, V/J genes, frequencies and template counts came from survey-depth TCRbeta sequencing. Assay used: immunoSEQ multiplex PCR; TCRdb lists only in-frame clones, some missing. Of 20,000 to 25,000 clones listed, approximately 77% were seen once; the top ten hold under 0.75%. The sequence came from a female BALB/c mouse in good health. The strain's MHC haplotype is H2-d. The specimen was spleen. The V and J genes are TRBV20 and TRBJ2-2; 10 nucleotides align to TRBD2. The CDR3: CGASLGGRSGQLYF. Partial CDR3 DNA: TGTGGTGCTAGTCTGGGGGGGCGCTCCGGGCAGCTCTAC.